The 9 T cell receptor beta chains in this list originate from one sample, sequenced in a study of blood T cell repertoires in COVID-19. Clones were sequenced by immunoSEQ multiplex PCR, and TCRdb holds only the in-frame ones, with some missing. The sample has about 150,000 clones; roughly 80% are singletons. Sequenced material: peripheral blood. These receptors came from a woman aged 55-70 years with COVID-19, enrolled during active disease.

This clone occurred once. The gene calls are TRBV30 and TRBJ1-5; D is possibly TRBD1 (6 bases). This CDR3 has 14 amino acids. Looked up from germline, CDR1 is GTSNPN and CDR2 is SVGIG (reference sequence). The germline V and J ends were trimmed by 2 bases and 6 bases, with 14 bases remaining between them. The CDR3 reads CAWSLATGSQPQHF. The DNA for the CDR3 is TGTGCCTGGAGTCTGGCTACAGGGAGTCAGCCCCAGCATTTT.

V gene TRBV9 combines with J gene TRBJ1-3; D is unresolved. Trimming removed 0 bases from V and 0 bases from J, with 4 bases in between. The CDR3 sequence is 14 residues long. Per the germline V gene, CDR1 is SGDLS and CDR2 is YYNGEE. The CDR3 DNA sequence: TGTGCCAGCAGCGTAGGTCTCTCTGGAAACACCATATATTTT. Its protein is CASSVGLSGNTIYF.

The chain joins TRBV5-8 to TRBJ1-3, with 7 bases lining up with TRBD1. The germline V gene has CDR1 SGHTS and CDR2 YDEGEE. The CDR3 sequence is 17 residues long. With 2 bases clipped from V and 4 bases from J, the junction kept 12 bases outside the gene matches. The CDR3 bases are TGTGCCAGCAGCTTTAGACAGGGCGCCCTCTCCGGAAACACCATATATTTT. It codes for CASSFRQGALSGNTIYF.

This clone was seen only once. V gene TRBV29-1 combines with J gene TRBJ2-1, with D possibly matching TRBD1 (6 bases). This CDR3 has 12 amino acids. The V gene lost 5 bases and the J gene lost 7 bases, with 12 bases spanning the gap. In germline, CDR1 is SQVTM, CDR2 ANQGSEA. The DNA of the CDR3 is TGCAGCGTTATTTCAAGGGGGAATGAGCAGTTCTTC. Protein product: CSVISRGNEQFF.

The gene calls are TRBV6-5 and TRBJ2-7, with D possibly TRBD2 on 5 matching bases. Germline V lookup: CDR1 MNHEY, CDR2 SVGAGI. The CDR3 contains 16 residues. Trimming took 0 bases from V and 3 from J, leaving 15 bases between them. The CDR3 DNA sequence: TGTGCCAGCAGTTACTCGAGAGGGCCGGGGTACTACGAGCAGTACTTC. The encoded protein is CASSYSRGPGYYEQYF.

The gene calls are TRBV9 and TRBJ2-7, with 8 bases aligning to TRBD1. Germline V gene sequence: CDR1 SGDLS, CDR2 YYNGEE. Trimming at V came to 3 bases and at J to 2 bases, leaving 10 bases not matched to a gene. CDR3 length equals 16 residues. The CDR3 sequence: CASSARPGTGPYEQYF. CDR3 bases: TGTGCCAGCAGCGCCCGCCCCGGGACAGGCCCCTACGAGCAGTACTTC.

The chain uses TRBV4-1 and TRBJ2-4; TRBD2 aligns across 8 bases. V was clipped by 4 bases and J by 6 bases; unmatched bases: 17. The CDR3 length is 18 residues. Germline-derived CDR1 and CDR2 are MGHRA and YSYEKL. DNA of the CDR3: TGCGCCAGCAGCCCCCCCCACCAGACTAGCGCCGCCCCAAACATTCAGTACTTC. Encoded protein: CASSPPHQTSAAPNIQYF.

This chain joins TRBV5-1 and TRBJ2-6; TRBD1 is a possible D gene (5 bases). Trimming pared 2 bases from V and 0 bases from J, leaving 6 bases between. Per germline, CDR1 SGHRS and CDR2 YFSETQ. CDR3 length: 15 amino acids. CDR3 DNA: TGCGCCAGCAGCTTCAGGGCCTCTGGGGCCAACGTCCTGACTTTC. Translated, it gives CASSFRASGANVLTF.

The chain recombines TRBV18 with TRBJ1-2; D might be TRBD1 (5 bases). This CDR3 spans 13 amino acids. From germline, CDR1 is KGHSH and CDR2 LQKENI. Trimming took off 3 bases at V and 3 bases at J, with 8 bases between the two ends. This CDR3 reads CASSPETDYGYTF. CDR3 nucleotide sequence: TGTGCCAGCTCACCGGAGACAGACTATGGCTACACCTTC.